This T cell receptor (beta chain) was documented in a study of T-cell reconstitution after alpha-beta-depleted transplantation in children. As it was prepared, the TCRbeta library received unique molecular identifiers. MiXCR, applied by TCRdb to the PCR reads, yields one record per CDR3 protein. The sample holds about 410,000 distinct CDR3 sequences, around 20% seen once. Per the germline V gene, CDR1 is SGHRS and CDR2 is YFSETQ. V lost 2 bases, J lost 3 bases, and 6 bases lay in between. The length of the CDR3 is 13 residues. The clonotype was recovered from a human donor who donated a stem cell graft to a child with acute myeloid leukemia. The chain joins TRBV5-1 to TRBJ1-5, with D uncertain. The sample was PBMCs from the stem cell graft donor, taken from the stem cell graft. CDR3 residues: CASSLRNNQPQHF. For the CDR3, the DNA is TGCGCCAGCAGCTTAAGGAACAATCAGCCCCAGCATTTT.